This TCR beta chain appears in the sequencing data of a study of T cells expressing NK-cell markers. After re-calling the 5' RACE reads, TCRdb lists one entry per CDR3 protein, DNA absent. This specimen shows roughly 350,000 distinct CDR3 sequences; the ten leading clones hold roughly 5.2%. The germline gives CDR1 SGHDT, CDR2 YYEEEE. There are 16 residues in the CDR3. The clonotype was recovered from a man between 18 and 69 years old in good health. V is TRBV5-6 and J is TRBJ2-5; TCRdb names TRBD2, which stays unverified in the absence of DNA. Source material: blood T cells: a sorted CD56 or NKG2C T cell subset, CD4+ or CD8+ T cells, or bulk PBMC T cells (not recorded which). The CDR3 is CASSLESSGGPGAQYF. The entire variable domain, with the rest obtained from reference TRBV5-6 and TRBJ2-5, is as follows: DAGVTQSPTHLIKTRGQQVTLRCSPKSGHDTVSWYQQALGQGPQFIFQYYEEEERQRGNFPDRFSGHQFPNYSSELNVNALLLGDSALYLCASSLESSGGPGAQYFGPGTRLLVL.